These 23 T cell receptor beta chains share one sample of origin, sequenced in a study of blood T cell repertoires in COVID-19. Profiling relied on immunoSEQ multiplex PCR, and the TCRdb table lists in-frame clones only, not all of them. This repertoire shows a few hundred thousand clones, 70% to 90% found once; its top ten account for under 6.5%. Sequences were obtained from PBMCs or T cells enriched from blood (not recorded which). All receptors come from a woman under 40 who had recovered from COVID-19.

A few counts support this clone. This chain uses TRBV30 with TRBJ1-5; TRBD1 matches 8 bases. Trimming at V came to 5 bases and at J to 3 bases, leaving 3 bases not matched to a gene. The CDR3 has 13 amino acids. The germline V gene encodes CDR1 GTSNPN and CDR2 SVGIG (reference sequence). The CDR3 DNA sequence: TGTGCCTGGTCGACAGGGGCCAATCAGCCCCAGCATTTT. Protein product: CAWSTGANQPQHF.

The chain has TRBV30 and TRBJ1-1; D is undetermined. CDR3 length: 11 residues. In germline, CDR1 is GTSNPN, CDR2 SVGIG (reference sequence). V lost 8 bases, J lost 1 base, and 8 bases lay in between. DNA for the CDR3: TGTGCCCGCTCAGGGAACACTGAAGCTTTCTTT. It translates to CARSGNTEAFF.

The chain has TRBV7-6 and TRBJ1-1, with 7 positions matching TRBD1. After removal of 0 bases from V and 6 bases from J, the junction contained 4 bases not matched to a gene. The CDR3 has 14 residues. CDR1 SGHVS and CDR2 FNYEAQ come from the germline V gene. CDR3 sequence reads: CASSLATGRSEAFF. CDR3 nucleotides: TGTGCCAGCAGCTTAGCGACAGGGCGCTCTGAAGCTTTCTTT.

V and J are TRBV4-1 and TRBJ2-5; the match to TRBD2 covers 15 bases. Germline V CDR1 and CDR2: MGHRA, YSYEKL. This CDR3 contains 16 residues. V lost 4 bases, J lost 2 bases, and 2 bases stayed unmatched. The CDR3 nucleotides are TGCGCCAGCAGCCCGGGACTAGCGGGGGGACAAGAGACCCAGTACTTC. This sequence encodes CASSPGLAGGQETQYF.

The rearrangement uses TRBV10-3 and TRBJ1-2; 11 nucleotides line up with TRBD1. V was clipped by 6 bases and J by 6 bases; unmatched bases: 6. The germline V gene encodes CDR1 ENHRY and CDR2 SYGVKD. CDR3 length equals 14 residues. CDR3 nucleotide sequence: TGTGCCATCAGACCGGGACAGGGGGGGGATGGCTACACCTTC. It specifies CAIRPGQGGDGYTF.

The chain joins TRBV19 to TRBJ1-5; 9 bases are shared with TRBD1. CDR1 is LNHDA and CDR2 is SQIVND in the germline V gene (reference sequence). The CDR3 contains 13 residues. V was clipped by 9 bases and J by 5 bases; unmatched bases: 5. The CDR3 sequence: CARTGGQDQPQHF. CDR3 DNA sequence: TGTGCCAGGACAGGGGGGCAGGATCAGCCCCAGCATTTT.

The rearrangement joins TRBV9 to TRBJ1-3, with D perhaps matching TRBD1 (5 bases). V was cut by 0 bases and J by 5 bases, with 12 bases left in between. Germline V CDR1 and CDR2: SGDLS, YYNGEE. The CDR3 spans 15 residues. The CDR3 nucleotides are TGTGCCAGCAGCGTAGCCGTCCCAGGGAGAAACACCATATATTTT. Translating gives CASSVAVPGRNTIYF. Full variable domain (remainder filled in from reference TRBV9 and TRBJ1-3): DSGVTQTPKHLITATGQRVTLRCSPRSGDLSVYWYQQSLDQGLQFLIQYYNGEERAKGNILERFSAQQFPDLHSELNLSSLELGDSALYFCASSVAVPGRNTIYFGEGSWLTVV.

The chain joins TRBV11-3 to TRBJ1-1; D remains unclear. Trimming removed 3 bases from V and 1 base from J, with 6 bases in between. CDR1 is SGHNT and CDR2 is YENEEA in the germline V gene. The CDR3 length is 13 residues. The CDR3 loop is CASSFSENTEAFF. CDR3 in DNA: TGTGCCAGCAGCTTTAGTGAGAACACTGAAGCTTTCTTT. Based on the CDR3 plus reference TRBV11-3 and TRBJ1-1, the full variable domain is EAGVVQSPRYKIIEKKQPVAFWCNPISGHNTLYWYLQNLGQGPELLIRYENEEAVDDSQLPKDRFSAERLKGVDSTLKIQPAELGDSAVYLCASSFSENTEAFFGQGTRLTVV.

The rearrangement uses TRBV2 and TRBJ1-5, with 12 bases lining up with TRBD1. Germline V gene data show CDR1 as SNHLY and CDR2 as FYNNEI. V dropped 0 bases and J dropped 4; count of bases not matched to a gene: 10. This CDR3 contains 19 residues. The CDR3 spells CASSEAPGGQGARNQPQHF. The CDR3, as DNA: TGTGCCAGCAGTGAAGCGCCCGGGGGACAGGGGGCGCGGAATCAGCCCCAGCATTTT.

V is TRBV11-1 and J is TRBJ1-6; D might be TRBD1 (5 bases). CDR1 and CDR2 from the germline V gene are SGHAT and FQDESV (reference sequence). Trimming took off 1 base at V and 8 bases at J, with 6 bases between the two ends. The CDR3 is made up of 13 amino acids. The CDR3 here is CASSLVGDSPLHF. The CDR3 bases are TGTGCCAGCAGCTTAGTAGGGGATTCACCCCTCCACTTT.

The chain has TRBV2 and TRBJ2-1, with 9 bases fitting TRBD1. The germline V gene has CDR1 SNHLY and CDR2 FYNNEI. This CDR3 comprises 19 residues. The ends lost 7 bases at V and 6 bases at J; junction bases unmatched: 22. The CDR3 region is CASNARTGAHPSTTNEQFF. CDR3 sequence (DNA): TGTGCCAGCAATGCCCGGACAGGGGCGCACCCAAGCACAACCAATGAGCAGTTCTTC.

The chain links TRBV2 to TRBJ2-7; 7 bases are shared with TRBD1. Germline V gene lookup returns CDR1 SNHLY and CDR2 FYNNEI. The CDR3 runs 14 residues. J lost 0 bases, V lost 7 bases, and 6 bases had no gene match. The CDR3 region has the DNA TGTGCCAGCATCAGACAGGGAAGCTCCTACGAGCAGTACTTC. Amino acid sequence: CASIRQGSSYEQYF.

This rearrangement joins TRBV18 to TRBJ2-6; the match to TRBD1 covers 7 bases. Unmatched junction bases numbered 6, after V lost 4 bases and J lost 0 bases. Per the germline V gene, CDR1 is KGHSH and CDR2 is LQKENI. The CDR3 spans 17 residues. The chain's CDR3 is CASSRETGHSGANVLTF. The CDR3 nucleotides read TGTGCCAGCTCACGGGAGACAGGGCACTCTGGGGCCAACGTCCTGACTTTC.

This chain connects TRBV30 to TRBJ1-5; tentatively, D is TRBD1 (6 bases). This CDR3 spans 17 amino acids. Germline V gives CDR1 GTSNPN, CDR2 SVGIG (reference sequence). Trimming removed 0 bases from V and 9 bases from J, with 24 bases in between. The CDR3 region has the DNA TGTGCCTGGAGTGTACAGGTCGGCAGGGGCGGACCAAGGCCCCAGCATTTT. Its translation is CAWSVQVGRGGPRPQHF.

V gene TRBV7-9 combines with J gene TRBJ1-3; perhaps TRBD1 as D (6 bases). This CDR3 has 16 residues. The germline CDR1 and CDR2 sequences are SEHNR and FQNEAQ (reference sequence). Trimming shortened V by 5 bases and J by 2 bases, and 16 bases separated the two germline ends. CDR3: CASSRPGGYPGNTIYF. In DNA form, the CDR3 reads TGTGCCAGCAGCCGTCCGGGGGGCTATCCTGGAAACACCATATATTTT.

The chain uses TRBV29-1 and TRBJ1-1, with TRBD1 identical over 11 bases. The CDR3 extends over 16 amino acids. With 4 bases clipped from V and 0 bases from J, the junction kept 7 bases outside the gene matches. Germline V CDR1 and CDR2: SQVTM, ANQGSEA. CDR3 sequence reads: CSVAGTGGHMNTEAFF. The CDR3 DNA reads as TGCAGCGTTGCTGGGACAGGGGGACATATGAACACTGAAGCTTTCTTT.

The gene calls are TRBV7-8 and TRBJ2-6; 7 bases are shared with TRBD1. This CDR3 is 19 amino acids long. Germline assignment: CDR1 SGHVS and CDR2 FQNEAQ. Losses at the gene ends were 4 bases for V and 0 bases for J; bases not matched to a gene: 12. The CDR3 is CASSSSNLRDSSGANVLTF. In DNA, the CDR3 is TGTGCCAGCAGCTCCAGCAACCTCCGGGACAGCTCTGGGGCCAACGTCCTGACTTTC.

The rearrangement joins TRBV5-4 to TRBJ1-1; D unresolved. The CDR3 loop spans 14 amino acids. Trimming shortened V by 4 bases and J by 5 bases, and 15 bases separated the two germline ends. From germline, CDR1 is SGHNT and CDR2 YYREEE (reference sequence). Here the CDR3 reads CASSTRIGETEAFF. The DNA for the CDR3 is TGTGCCAGCAGCACCCGAATAGGAGAGACTGAAGCTTTCTTT.

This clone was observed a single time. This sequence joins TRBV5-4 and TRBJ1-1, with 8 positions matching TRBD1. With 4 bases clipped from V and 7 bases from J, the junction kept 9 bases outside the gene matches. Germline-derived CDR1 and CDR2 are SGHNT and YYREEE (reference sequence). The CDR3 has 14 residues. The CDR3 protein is CASSQGQGSNEAFF. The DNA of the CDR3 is TGTGCCAGCAGCCAAGGACAGGGCTCAAATGAAGCTTTCTTT.

The CDR3 nucleotides read TGTGCCAGTAGTGCCCAGGGGGGGACTAGTTACAATGAGCAGTTCTTC. This sequence encodes CASSAQGGTSYNEQFF. The chain employs TRBV19 and TRBJ2-1; TRBD2 is a possible D gene (8 bases). Trimming stripped 5 bases from V and 4 bases from J, with 18 bases between. The germline gives CDR1 LNHDA, CDR2 SQIVND (reference sequence). The CDR3 totals 16 residues.

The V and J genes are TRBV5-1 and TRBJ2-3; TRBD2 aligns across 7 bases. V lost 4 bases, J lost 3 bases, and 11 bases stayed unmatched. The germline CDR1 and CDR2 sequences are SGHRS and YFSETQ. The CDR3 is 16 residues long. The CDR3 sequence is CASSLGTIGLTDTQYF. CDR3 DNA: TGCGCCAGCAGCCTGGGGACTATCGGTTTGACAGATACGCAGTATTTT.

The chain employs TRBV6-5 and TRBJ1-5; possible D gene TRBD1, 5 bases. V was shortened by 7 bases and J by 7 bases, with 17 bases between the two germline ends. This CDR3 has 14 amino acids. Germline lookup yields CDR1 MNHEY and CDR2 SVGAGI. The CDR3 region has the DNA TGTGCCAGCACCCTGGGAGGGGTAGGACAGCCCCAGCATTTT. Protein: CASTLGGVGQPQHF.

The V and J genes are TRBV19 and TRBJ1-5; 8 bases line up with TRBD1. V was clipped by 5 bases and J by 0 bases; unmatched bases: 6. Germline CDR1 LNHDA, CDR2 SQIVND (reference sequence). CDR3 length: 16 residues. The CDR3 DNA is TGTGCCAGTAGTTCGGACAGGGATTATAGCAATCAGCCCCAGCATTTT. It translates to CASSSDRDYSNQPQHF.